This T cell receptor beta chain was sequenced in a study of blood T cell repertoires in COVID-19. Authors' analysis steps: It was from reference gene primer amplification that nucleated cell counts were estimated. The protocol was immunoSEQ multiplex PCR, while the TCRdb copy is restricted to in-frame clones and leaves out a portion. That table gives V, J and clone size, and the DNA gave D and trimming. The sample carries 150,000 to 170,000 clones, around 85% recorded once. Germline V gene data show CDR1 as SGHDT and CDR2 as YYEEEE. Trimming cost V 3 bases and J 7 bases; bases outside gene matches: 9. The CDR3 contains 15 residues.

The genes are TRBV5-6 and TRBJ1-4; 7 nucleotides line up with TRBD1. This receptor was identified in a woman between 55 and 75 years old with acute or convalescent COVID-19. Material for sequencing was peripheral blood. CDR3 DNA: TGTGCCAGCAGCTCGACCGGGACAGCCGGTGAAAAACTGTTTTTT. Amino acids: CASSSTGTAGEKLFF. Complete variable domain (other parts from reference TRBV5-6 and TRBJ1-4): DAGVTQSPTHLIKTRGQQVTLRCSPKSGHDTVSWYQQALGQGPQFIFQYYEEEERQRGNFPDRFSGHQFPNYSSELNVNALLLGDSALYLCASSSTGTAGEKLFFGSGTQLSVL.